The T cell receptor (beta chain) described here comes from a study of neurological immune-mediated disorders (dated by TCRdb to about 2019). Turning to the overall study: Peripheral blood TCR-beta repertoires from patients with HTLV-I-associated myelopathy (HAM/TSP), patients with multiple sclerosis, and healthy controls were compared in the study using UMI-based sequencing. Longitudinal samples, technical triplicates and paired sorted CD4+ and CD8+ T-cell subsets, alongside PBMC samples, were included among the 90 to 130 TCR-beta libraries. Longitudinal HAM/TSP and healthy donors were sampled at 3 time-points each (roughly 3-40 month intervals). Of the 68 subjects in the cohort, some 15 were HAM/TSP patients, around 35 were multiple sclerosis patients, and about 20 were healthy controls.

General conclusions and limits of the study: TCR clonal expansion was greatest in HAM/TSP patients and smallest in MS patients, who ranked below even healthy controls. Expanded clones from different subjects shared no identical CDR3 amino acid sequences, which suggests that TCR-beta repertoires were private in all groups.

cDNA was synthesized by template-switch 5'RACE using a primer carrying a 10-nucleotide random unique molecular identifier by which each TCR transcript was tagged. Every sequencing run yielded over 160 million TCR-beta sequences covering 15-18 subjects. The RNeasy kit was used to extract total RNA. The KAPA Real-time Library Amplification kit was used to amplify TCR-beta VDJ regions with primers targeting the TCR constant region and the 5'RACE anchor. Sample indexes and Illumina adaptors were added in a first PCR, after which library yield was increased in a second PCR. The roughly 650 bp TCR product was size-selected on a 2% E-gel SizeSelection system after Ampure bead purification. Before pooling, library quality was checked on a Bioanalyzer, concentration was measured with Qubit, and libraries were quantified with the Kapa Library Quantification kit. An Illumina HiSeq 2500 was used to sequence the libraries paired-end at 2 x 150 bp. To increase sequence diversity, roughly 24-32% phiX was spiked into each library pool. For the original study's pipeline: Quality-filtered reads were processed with the UMI-based MiGEC pipeline, which removed over 75% of raw TCR sequences during error correction. IMGT germline references were used for aligning VDJ genes, and each clonotype was defined as a unique CDR3 amino acid sequence together with its V-J genes. Clonal expansion, Shannon diversity, and CDR3 relatedness (CalcPairwiseDistances, ClusterSamples) were evaluated with VDJtools, and phylogenetic trees were built with CLCbio workbench. Expanded clones were defined as having at least 8 unique UMIs, based on coefficient-of-variation modelling across technical triplicates. TCRdb handled the public reads itself, with Q25 trimming in fastp and clone calling in MiXCR, and kept productive beta chains. A single entry per CDR3 protein holds the most common genes and DNA from its merged rows. The V and J calls, along with clone size, are taken from TCRdb and not from the paper's own processing. In this sample the table shows tens of thousands of distinct CDR3 sequences, approximately 10% of which occur a single time. The ten largest clones represent more than 9% of the sample.

The time point label on this specimen signifies: longitudinal time-point 1 (baseline). The healthy controls were volunteers from blood banks in Maryland, USA. For the unsorted PBMC libraries, 2 million PBMCs were stored in RNAlater at -80 degrees C until RNA extraction and were used to generate the libraries. Peripheral blood was subjected to Ficoll-Hypaque density gradient centrifugation to isolate PBMCs, which were then cryopreserved in liquid nitrogen. On this clonotype: Its antigen is not yet known. Base qualities are not at hand, and no much larger clone is one base apart.

In the germline V gene (reference sequence), CDR1 corresponds to LNHNV and CDR2 to YYDKDF. Compared with germline, V lacks 0 bases and J lacks 5 bases; bases without a gene match: 8. Inclusive of the bounding cysteine and phenylalanine, the CDR3 is 16 residues long. Just the 48-base CDR3 DNA is kept, in frame starting at base 1. Sequencing was carried out using PBMCs. This clonotype originated in a man aged 25-45 years in good health. The chain is encoded by TRBV15 joined to TRBJ2-5; the central 8 bases match TRBD1. The CDR3 reads CATSRDLPDRDETQYF. The DNA sequence is as follows: TGTGCCACCAGCAGAGATCTCCCGGACAGGGACGAGACCCAGTACTTC.